This TCR beta chain comes out of a study of T cell repertoires in cytomegalovirus infection. For the study at large: CMV infection and matching HLA type were both indicated by public TCR beta signatures.

TCRdb re-analysed the reads in MiXCR, keeping a single row per CDR3 protein. Among 62,000 or so distinct CDR3 sequences, around 21% were seen once, and the ten largest hold roughly 73%. Note on this clonotype: The antigen remains unidentified.

There are 12 residues in the CDR3. The germline gives CDR1 SGHDT, CDR2 YYEEEE. The V gene lost 2 bases and the J gene lost 4 bases, with 6 bases spanning the gap. The source was CD8+ T cells from cultured PBMCs, collected from culture after CMV antigen stimulation. The clonotype was recovered from a human donor in good health (CMV status not recorded). Some clones in this sample may be carry-over from other donors' samples. The rearrangement links TRBV5-6 to TRBJ1-2; D may be TRBD1 (6 bases). The chain's CDR3 is CASSLQGYGYTF. The DNA of the CDR3 is TGTGCCAGCAGCTTACAGGGCTATGGCTACACCTTC.